Here is one TCR beta chain with its context. The germline V gene has CDR1 SEHNR and CDR2 FQNEAQ (reference sequence). The CDR3 has 14 residues. Trimming pared 8 bases from V and 5 bases from J, leaving 18 bases between. The table came from immunoSEQ multiplex PCR; TCRdb's copy has only in-frame clones and leaves some out. The sample yields roughly 150,000 clones, 80% to 90% seen once. The data are from a study of blood T cell repertoires in COVID-19. The sample taken for sequencing was PBMCs or T cells enriched from blood (not recorded which). The clonotype comes from a man between 45 and 60 years old who had recovered from COVID-19. The chain couples TRBV7-9 to TRBJ1-1, with D possibly matching TRBD1 (5 bases). CDR3: CASHPQGWRTEAFF. The CDR3 DNA is TGTGCCAGCCACCCGCAGGGATGGAGAACTGAAGCTTTCTTT.